The clone carrying this TCR beta chain has a handful of counts. The antigen is unknown. The CDR3 covers 11 residues. Germline assignment: CDR1 MNHEY and CDR2 SVGEGT. V gave up 6 bases and J gave up 2 bases, with 5 bases separating them. This entry belongs to a study of response to subunit inactivated influenza vaccine. Study-wide findings and caveats: Every seasonal influenza vaccination brings in few new T cells, the authors suggested.

TCRdb reprocessed the RT-PCR reads via MiXCR and lists one record per CDR3 protein. The sample has around 540,000 distinct CDR3 sequences, about an eighth seen once; the top ten hold roughly a tenth. The source material was PBMCs from blood, sampled on the day of vaccination. This receptor was obtained from a man between 45 and 60 years old who received an inactivated influenza vaccine. The chain joins TRBV6-2 or TRBV6-3 to TRBJ2-7; D is undetermined. DNA for the CDR3: TGTGCCAGCAGCCGACCCTACGAGCAGTACTTC. This gives the protein CASSRPYEQYF.